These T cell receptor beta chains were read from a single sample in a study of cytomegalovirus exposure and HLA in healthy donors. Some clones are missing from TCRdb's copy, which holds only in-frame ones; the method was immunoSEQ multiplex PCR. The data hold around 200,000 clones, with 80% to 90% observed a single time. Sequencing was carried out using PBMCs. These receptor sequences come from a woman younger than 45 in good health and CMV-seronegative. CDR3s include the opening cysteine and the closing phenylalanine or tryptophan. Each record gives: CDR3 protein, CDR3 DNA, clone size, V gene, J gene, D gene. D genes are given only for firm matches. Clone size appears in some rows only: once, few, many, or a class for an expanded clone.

CDR3: CASKEDRLLHF
DNA: TGTGCCAGCAAAGAGGACAGGCTACTCCACTTT
size: -
V: TRBV2
J: TRBJ1-6
D: TRBD1

CDR3: CASSFQGAYEQYF
DNA: TGTGCCAGCAGTTTTCAGGGTGCCTACGAGCAGTACTTC
size: -
V: TRBV27
J: TRBJ2-7
D: -

CDR3: CASSARTGGDTGELFF
DNA: TGTGCCAGCAGCGCCCGGACAGGGGGCGACACCGGGGAGCTGTTTTTT
size: -
V: TRBV7-3
J: TRBJ2-2
D: TRBD1

CDR3: CASSIMIAGTGDEQFF
DNA: TGTGCCAGTAGTATTATGATAGCTGGGACAGGGGATGAGCAGTTCTTC
size: -
V: TRBV19
J: TRBJ2-1
D: TRBD1

CDR3: CASSYVAGAADTQYF
DNA: TGTGCCAGCAGCTATGTAGCGGGAGCAGCAGATACGCAGTATTTT
size: -
V: TRBV4-2
J: TRBJ2-3
D: TRBD2

CDR3: CASSWRGTQETQYF
DNA: TGTGCCAGTAGTTGGCGGGGAACACAAGAGACCCAGTACTTC
size: -
V: TRBV19
J: TRBJ2-5
D: -

CDR3: CASSPQVTDTQYF
DNA: TGTGCCAGCAGCCCACAAGTCACAGATACGCAGTATTTT
size: -
V: TRBV27
J: TRBJ2-3
D: -

CDR3: CASSLGQEINEQFF
DNA: TGTGCCAGCAGCTTGGGACAGGAGATAAATGAGCAGTTCTTC
size: -
V: TRBV5-4
J: TRBJ2-1
D: -

CDR3: CSVWTGENEQYF
DNA: TGCAGCGTCTGGACAGGGGAGAACGAGCAGTACTTC
size: -
V: TRBV29-1
J: TRBJ2-7
D: TRBD1

CDR3: CASSASGATDTQYF
DNA: TGTGCCAGCTCGGCTAGCGGGGCCACAGATACGCAGTATTTT
size: -
V: TRBV18
J: TRBJ2-3
D: TRBD2

CDR3: CASSFLGTGGGQEQYF
DNA: TGTGCCAGCAGCTTTTTAGGAACAGGGGGCGGCCAAGAGCAGTACTTC
size: -
V: TRBV7-9
J: TRBJ2-7
D: TRBD1

CDR3: CASSLSQGGNTEAFF
DNA: TGCGCCAGCAGCTTGTCGCAGGGAGGGAACACTGAAGCTTTCTTT
size: -
V: TRBV5-1
J: TRBJ1-1
D: -

CDR3: CASSQSRGSEAFF
DNA: TGTGCCAGCAGCCAATCTAGAGGGTCTGAAGCTTTCTTT
size: -
V: TRBV14
J: TRBJ1-1
D: -

CDR3: CASSVDTNTEAFF
DNA: TGCGCCAGCAGCGTCGACACGAACACTGAAGCTTTCTTT
size: -
V: TRBV5-1
J: TRBJ1-1
D: -

CDR3: CASSVYLAGGTDTQYF
DNA: TGTGCCAGCAGCGTATACCTAGCGGGGGGGACAGATACGCAGTATTTT
size: -
V: TRBV5-8
J: TRBJ2-3
D: TRBD2

CDR3: CASSLRLARTDTQYF
DNA: TGTGCCAGCAGCTTGAGACTAGCCCGCACAGATACGCAGTATTTT
size: -
V: TRBV7-3
J: TRBJ2-3
D: TRBD2

CDR3: CASSLIMRGTEQYF
DNA: TGTGCCAGCAGCTTAATTATGCGGGGGACCGAGCAGTACTTC
size: once
V: TRBV7-2
J: TRBJ2-7
D: TRBD2

CDR3: CASSTGTGDYGYTF
DNA: TGTGCCAGCAGTACCGGGACAGGGGACTATGGCTACACCTTC
size: -
V: TRBV2
J: TRBJ1-2
D: TRBD1

CDR3: CASSLWYRANTEAFF
DNA: TGTGCCAGCAGTTTATGGTACAGGGCGAACACTGAAGCTTTCTTT
size: -
V: TRBV27
J: TRBJ1-1
D: -

CDR3: CSVRTGGTYEQYF
DNA: TGCAGCGTCCGGACAGGGGGCACCTACGAGCAGTACTTC
size: few
V: TRBV29-1
J: TRBJ2-7
D: TRBD1

CDR3: CASSYGTSGFYEQYF
DNA: TGTGCCAGCAGCTACGGGACTAGCGGATTTTACGAGCAGTACTTC
size: -
V: TRBV13
J: TRBJ2-7
D: TRBD2

CDR3: CASSPSVGETQYF
DNA: TGTGCCAGCAGCCCTAGCGTGGGAGAGACCCAGTACTTC
size: -
V: TRBV7-2
J: TRBJ2-5
D: -

CDR3: CASRELAGTEAFF
DNA: TGTGCCAGCAGGGAGCTGGCTGGCACTGAAGCTTTCTTT
size: -
V: TRBV27
J: TRBJ1-1
D: -

CDR3: CASRSGTGTGDTQYF
DNA: TGTGCCAGCAGGTCCGGGACAGGGACAGGAGATACGCAGTATTTT
size: -
V: TRBV7-9
J: TRBJ2-3
D: TRBD1

CDR3: CASSHGLALTSTDTQYF
DNA: TGTGCCAGCAGCCATGGACTAGCACTCACTAGCACAGATACGCAGTATTTT
size: -
V: TRBV7-9
J: TRBJ2-3
D: TRBD2

CDR3: CASSERTGGQETQYF
DNA: TGTGCCAGCAGCGAGCGGACAGGAGGCCAAGAGACCCAGTACTTC
size: -
V: TRBV9
J: TRBJ2-5
D: TRBD1

CDR3: CAWSDRGNEQYF
DNA: TGTGCCTGGAGTGACAGGGGGAACGAGCAGTACTTC
size: once
V: TRBV30
J: TRBJ2-7
D: TRBD1

CDR3: CASLAPGHLNTEAFF
DNA: TGTGCCAGCCTGGCTCCCGGACACTTGAACACTGAAGCTTTCTTT
size: many
V: TRBV19
J: TRBJ1-1
D: -

CDR3: CASSSFRGGETQYF
DNA: TGTGCCAGCAGCTCGTTTCGGGGTGGGGAGACCCAGTACTTC
size: -
V: TRBV2
J: TRBJ2-5
D: -

CDR3: CAISDTGGTEAFF
DNA: TGTGCCATCAGTGATACAGGGGGCACTGAAGCTTTCTTT
size: -
V: TRBV10-3
J: TRBJ1-1
D: TRBD1

CDR3: CASSVGTGGQETQYF
DNA: TGCGCCAGCAGTGTCGGGACAGGGGGACAAGAGACCCAGTACTTC
size: -
V: TRBV10-1
J: TRBJ2-5
D: TRBD1

CDR3: CASSRVPAETGLYEQYF
DNA: TGCGCCAGCAGCCGAGTTCCAGCCGAGACAGGTCTCTACGAGCAGTACTTC
size: -
V: TRBV4-1
J: TRBJ2-7
D: -

CDR3: CASRYDRVVTDTQYF
DNA: TGTGCCAGCAGGTACGACAGGGTGGTCACAGATACGCAGTATTTT
size: -
V: TRBV2
J: TRBJ2-3
D: TRBD1

CDR3: CASSFLTGGHAGGKLFF
DNA: TGTGCCAGCAGCTTTCTGACAGGGGGTCACGCCGGGGGAAAACTGTTTTTT
size: -
V: TRBV5-8
J: TRBJ1-4
D: TRBD1

CDR3: CASSLGPLNEQFF
DNA: TGTGCCAGCAGTTTAGGGCCCCTCAATGAGCAGTTCTTC
size: -
V: TRBV27
J: TRBJ2-1
D: -

CDR3: CASSVSRQGSGQPQHF
DNA: TGTGCCAGCAGTGTTTCCCGACAGGGGTCGGGTCAGCCCCAGCATTTT
size: -
V: TRBV6-1
J: TRBJ1-5
D: TRBD1

CDR3: CASSLLGPDEQFF
DNA: TGTGCCAGCAGTTTATTGGGCCCGGATGAGCAGTTCTTC
size: few
V: TRBV27
J: TRBJ2-1
D: -

CDR3: CASLSLRGKSTEAFF
DNA: TGTGCCAGCCTGAGCCTCCGGGGAAAGAGCACTGAAGCTTTCTTT
size: -
V: TRBV28
J: TRBJ1-1
D: -

CDR3: CASSLEAGVPYNEQFF
DNA: TGTGCCAGCAGTTTAGAGGCGGGAGTCCCCTACAATGAGCAGTTCTTC
size: -
V: TRBV28
J: TRBJ2-1
D: TRBD2

CDR3: CASSPTGAGEGNEQFF
DNA: TGTGCCAGCAGCCCAACCGGAGCGGGGGAGGGGAATGAGCAGTTCTTC
size: once
V: TRBV9
J: TRBJ2-1
D: TRBD2

CDR3: CASREGLETQYF
DNA: TGTGCCAGCAGGGAGGGGCTAGAGACCCAGTACTTC
size: -
V: TRBV2
J: TRBJ2-5
D: -

CDR3: CSFTSGGDTQYF
DNA: TGCAGCTTCACTAGCGGGGGAGATACGCAGTATTTT
size: -
V: TRBV29-1
J: TRBJ2-3
D: TRBD2

CDR3: CASSLDGALGGYTF
DNA: TGTGCCAGCAGCTTAGATGGGGCCCTGGGAGGCTACACCTTC
size: -
V: TRBV7-9
J: TRBJ1-2
D: -